This T cell receptor beta chain stems from a study of blood T cell repertoires in COVID-19. Sequencing was performed with immunoSEQ multiplex PCR; in TCRdb, only in-frame clones are kept and a portion is missing. The data show roughly 70,000 clones, 85% to 90% seen once. The clonotype was recovered from a woman older than 75 with active COVID-19. The sequencing input was peripheral blood.

As DNA, the CDR3 is TGTGCCAGCAGAAAGGGGGGGAGGGTTGGCGAAAAACTGTTTTTT. Amino acid sequence: CASRKGGRVGEKLFF. This chain links TRBV28 with TRBJ1-4; a possible D gene is TRBD1 (6 bases). The germline CDR1 and CDR2 sequences are MDHEN and SYDVKM. Trimming left V 6 bases short and J 8 bases short, with 19 bases between. The CDR3 has 15 amino acids.